This passage covers 9 T cell receptor beta chains from one sample sequenced in a study of blood T cell repertoires in COVID-19. Method: immunoSEQ multiplex PCR; TCRdb's copy keeps in-frame clones and lacks some. The repertoire has some 110,000 clones, roughly nine tenths of them found once; the top ten carry about 8%. The specimen sequenced was peripheral blood. These TCRs come from a man between 70 and 80 years old who had recovered from COVID-19.

On this clone itself: Its ends do not fully match the called genes, so a read error is possible. The gene calls are TRBV6-6 and TRBJ1-2; D gene ambiguous. Germline assignment: CDR1 MNHNY and CDR2 SVGAGI (reference sequence). This CDR3 region has 13 residues. DNA for the CDR3: TGTGCCAGCAGTTACAGGCAGACTTATGTCTACACCTTC. The encoded protein is CASSYRQTYVYTF.

V gene TRBV5-1 combines with J gene TRBJ2-7; perhaps TRBD2 as D (5 bases). The germline V gene encodes CDR1 SGHRS and CDR2 YFSETQ. The CDR3 is 13 residues long. Trimming took off 7 bases at V and 5 bases at J, with 16 bases between the two ends. The CDR3 region is CASARASGHEQYF. CDR3 nucleotides: TGCGCCAGCGCCCGGGCCAGCGGCCACGAGCAGTACTTC.

The CDR3 nucleotides read TGCAGTGCTAGAGTATTGGGGGGGCAGTACTTC. Protein product: CSARVLGGQYF. The chain combines TRBV20-1 with TRBJ2-7; D perhaps matches TRBD2 (6 bases). The germline V and J ends were trimmed by 1 base and 9 bases, with 10 bases remaining between them. CDR3 size: 11 residues. Germline CDR1 DFQATT, CDR2 SNEGSKA (reference sequence).

The chain carries TRBV7-9 and TRBJ2-3; TRBD2 might be the D (7 bases). CDR3 length: 13 amino acids. Germline CDR1 reads SEHNR; CDR2 reads FQNEAQ (reference sequence). The germline V and J ends were trimmed by 5 bases and 6 bases, with 12 bases remaining between them. The CDR3, as DNA: TGTGCCAGCAGCATCGGGGGGCTGGATACGCAGTATTTT. Translating it yields CASSIGGLDTQYF.

The J gene is TRBJ2-1, the V gene TRBV3-1 (or the pseudogene TRBV3-2), with D perhaps TRBD2 (5 bases). V was trimmed by 3 bases and J by 3 bases, leaving 15 bases between them. CDR3 size: 16 residues. In germline, CDR1 is LGHDT, CDR2 YNNKEL (reference sequence). The CDR3: CASSQATDGLYNEQFF. The CDR3 DNA sequence: TGTGCCAGCAGCCAGGCAACGGATGGACTCTACAATGAGCAGTTCTTC.

The rearrangement links TRBV6-5 to TRBJ1-5, with TRBD1 matching over 9 bases. CDR1 and CDR2 from the germline V gene are MNHEY and SVGAGI. The CDR3 loop spans 14 amino acids. Germline trimming cut 4 bases from V and 5 bases from J; bases unmatched to any gene: 3. The CDR3 loop reads CASSFRQGDQPQHF. As DNA, the CDR3 is TGTGCCAGCAGTTTCCGACAGGGGGATCAGCCCCAGCATTTT.

The CDR3 bases are TGTGCCAGCAGTTACGTGACGCGGGAGATGCGCAATGAGCAGTTCTTC. It encodes CASSYVTREMRNEQFF. V and J are TRBV6-2 or TRBV6-3 and TRBJ2-1, with 7 bases fitting TRBD2. CDR1 and CDR2 (germline): MNHEY, SVGEGT. The ends lost 2 bases at V and 6 bases at J; junction bases unmatched: 10. The CDR3 sequence is 16 residues long.

This clone was detected once. The gene calls are TRBV5-6 and TRBJ2-7; 9 positions agree with TRBD1. This CDR3 region has 16 residues. Germline CDR1 reads SGHDT; CDR2 reads YYEEEE. J was trimmed by 2 bases and V by 4 bases; bases with no gene match: 10. Here the CDR3 DNA reads TGTGCCAGCAGCCCGCTCGGACAGGGGACCCCCTACGAGCAGTACTTC. It specifies CASSPLGQGTPYEQYF.

The chain employs TRBV10-3 and TRBJ1-4; 9 bases match TRBD1. Per the germline V gene, CDR1 is ENHRY and CDR2 is SYGVKD. The CDR3 covers 12 residues. The V segment lost 8 bases and the J segment 7 bases; nucleotides outside the gene matches: 2. CDR3 amino acids: CAIGGQGEKLFF. The CDR3 bases are TGTGCCATCGGGGGACAGGGTGAAAAACTGTTTTTT.